This T cell receptor beta chain was recovered during a study of cytomegalovirus exposure and HLA in healthy donors. PCR used 60 Vbeta primers and 13 Jbeta primers. Clones were sequenced by immunoSEQ multiplex PCR, and TCRdb holds only the in-frame ones, with some missing. Among 150,000 to 200,000 clones, about 80% were seen once, and the ten largest hold approximately 15%. Though nominally healthy at sampling, donors likely had unrecorded immune exposures. V was cut by 1 base and J by 0 bases, with 10 bases left in between. This CDR3 spans 17 amino acids. Germline lookup yields CDR1 LGHNA and CDR2 YSLEER. For this clone: The antigen is not known.

General observations from the study: Later analysis suggested links between common viral pathogens and several top significant clusters.

The source is a woman in her forties in good health and CMV-seronegative. Sequenced input: PBMCs. The chain has TRBV4-3 and TRBJ1-6, with no clear D. DNA for the CDR3: TGCGCCAGCAGCCAAGTATCACAGAGCTCCTATAATTCACCCCTCCACTTT. This translates into CASSQVSQSSYNSPLHF.